Described below is a single TCR beta chain sequence and its context. Its antigen remains unknown. The sample belongs to a study of identical twins. TCRdb independently ran MiXCR on the 5' RACE reads; one entry per CDR3 protein. This sample has 1.5 million to 2 million distinct CDR3 sequences, with about 32% found just once. Germline CDR1 reads MDHEN; CDR2 reads SYDVKM. This CDR3 is 13 amino acids long. The V gene end was trimmed by 10 bases and the J gene end by 3 bases; junction bases not matched to a gene: 9. General study results and limits: Cord blood's abundant beta clonotypes had fewer insertions, unlike memory repertoires.

Material for sequencing was cord blood. This receptor was obtained from a newborn girl in good health. J is TRBJ2-7 and V is TRBV28; 7 bases fit TRBD2. Written as DNA, the CDR3 is TGTGCCATCACCGGGAGGCCCCTCTACGAGCAGTACTTC. Translating gives CAITGRPLYEQYF.